Listed below are T cell receptor gamma chains from one sample, sequenced in a study of human gamma delta and Vdelta1 T cells. These TCRs' antigens remain unknown. TCRdb reprocessed the PCR reads using CATT. The table lists several thousand gamma-chain clones, around 50% of them singletons. Sequenced material: Vdelta1 gamma-delta T cells from blood grown in culture (DOT cells). Source of these receptors: a human donor in good health. Each CDR3 is given with its conserved first and last residue. The size of a clone is reported for some rows only, either as once, few or many, or as a class for expanded clones.

>.|TRGV2|TRGJ1/TRGJ2
TGTGCCACCTGGGACGGGTATGATAAGAAACTCTTT
CATWDGYDKKLF
>.|TRGV3|TRGJ1/TRGJ2
TGTGCCACCTGGGACAGGCTAGGGAACCATTATTATAAGAAACTCTTT
CATWDRLGNHYYKKLF
>few|TRGV3|TRGJ1/TRGJ2
TGTGCCACCTGGGACATCATTCCCGCGAATTATTATAAGAAACTCTTT
CATWDIIPANYYKKLF
>.|TRGV8|TRGJP2
TGTGCCACCTGGGATAGACGAGGTAGTGATTGGATCAAGACGTTT
CATWDRRGSDWIKTF
>.|TRGV4|TRGJP2
TGTGCCACCTGGGATGGGCTCCGGGATTGGATCAAGACGTTT
CATWDGLRDWIKTF
>.|TRGV8|TRGJP2
TGTGCCACCTGGGATGGAAGTAGTGATTGGATCAAGACGTTT
CATWDGSSDWIKTF
>once|TRGV8|TRGJ1/TRGJ2
TGTGCCACCTGGGATAGGATGAATTATTATAAGAAACTCTTT
CATWDRMNYYKKLF
>.|TRGV9|TRGJP2
TGTGCCTTGTGGGAGGTTGGGGGGGTGGGTAGTAGTGATTGGATCAAGACGTTT
CALWEVGGVGSSDWIKTF
>.|TRGV5|TRGJ1/TRGJ2
TGTGCCACCTGGGACAGGCCCACCCGTTATTATAAGAAACTCTTT
CATWDRPTRYYKKLF
>medium-sized|TRGV8|TRGJ1/TRGJ2
TGTGCCACCTGGAAAAGGTATTATAAGAAACTCTTT
CATWKRYYKKLF
>medium-sized|TRGV8|TRGJP2
TGTGCCACCTGGGATAACAGTAGTGATTGGATCAAGACGTTT
CATWDNSSDWIKTF
>once|TRGV4|TRGJP1
TGTGCCACCTGGGATCCTCACACTGGTTGGTTCAAGATATTT
CATWDPHTGWFKIF
>once|TRGV9|TRGJ1/TRGJ2
TGTGCCTTGTGGGAGGTGACCCCGAATTATTATAAGAAACTCTTT
CALWEVTPNYYKKLF
>.|TRGV2|TRGJ1/TRGJ2
TGTGCCACCTGGGACGAAAATAAGAAACTCTTT
CATWDENKKLF
>.|TRGV9|TRGJ1/TRGJ2
TGTGCCTTGTGGGAGGTGAACCCCGCTATGGCCGGGAAACTCTTT
CALWEVNPAMAGKLF
>few|TRGV9|TRGJ1/TRGJ2
TGTGCCTATTATTATAAGAAACTCTTT
CAYYYKKLF
>.|TRGV10|TRGJ1/TRGJ2
TGTGCTGCGTGGTACTATTATAAGAAACTCTTT
CAAWYYYKKLF
>.|TRGV9|TRGJ1/TRGJ2
TGTGCCTTGTGGGAGGTGTATGGGAAACTCTTT
CALWEVYGKLF
>.|TRGV8|TRGJ1/TRGJ2
TGTGCCACCTGGGATTTGCATTATAAGAAACTCTTT
CATWDLHYKKLF
>medium-sized|TRGV9|TRGJP2
TGTGCCTTGTGGGAACGAGGCTGGATCAAGACGTTT
CALWERGWIKTF
>once|TRGV10|TRGJ1/TRGJ2
TGTGCTGCGTGGGATTGGGGTGTTGATAGATATAAGAAACTCTTT
CAAWDWGVDRYKKLF
>.|TRGV4|TRGJ1/TRGJ2
TGTGCCACCTGGGATAATTTTTATTATAAGAAACTCTTT
CATWDNFYYKKLF
>.|TRGV10|TRGJ1/TRGJ2
TGTGCTGCGTGGGAAAAGAAACTCTTT
CAAWEKKLF
>.|TRGV10|TRGJ1/TRGJ2
TGTGCTGCGTGGGACCAGAATTATTATAAGAAACTCTTT
CAAWDQNYYKKLF
>.|TRGV8|TRGJ1/TRGJ2
TGTGCCTCCTGGGATGGAAGTGGGAAACTCTTT
CASWDGSGKLF
>.|TRGV5|TRGJ1/TRGJ2
TGTGCCACCTGGGACAGGGGGGGTTGGAAACTCTTT
CATWDRGGWKLF
>few|TRGV9|TRGJ1/TRGJ2
TGTGCCTTGTGGGAGGTGTTTAGTCACAACACCTCAACGAATTATTATAAGAAACTCTTT
CALWEVFSHNTSTNYYKKLF
>.|TRGV8|TRGJP2
TGTGCCACCTGGGATATATGCGGTAGTGATTGGATCAAGACGTTT
CATWDICGSDWIKTF
>.|TRGV9|TRGJP2
TGTGCCTTGTGGGAGGGAAGGGGTGATTGGATCAAGACGTTT
CALWEGRGDWIKTF
>.|TRGV8|TRGJP
TGTGCCACCTGGGGACCGAGGCAAGAGTTGGGCAAAAAAATCAAGGTATTT
CATWGPRQELGKKIKVF
>few|TRGV9|TRGJ1/TRGJ2
TGTGCCTTGTGGGAGAATGGAATTGGTAAGAAACTCTTT
CALWENGIGKKLF
>.|TRGV3|TRGJP2
TGTGCCACCTGGGACTACCCTGGGAATTGGATCAAGACGTTT
CATWDYPGNWIKTF
>.|TRGV8|TRGJ1/TRGJ2
TGTGCCACCTGGGATAGAAGCCGGCCCTTCAATTATTATAAGAAACTCTTT
CATWDRSRPFNYYKKLF
>medium-sized|TRGV5|TRGJ1/TRGJ2
TGTGCCACCTGGGTTAATTATAAGAAACTCTTT
CATWVNYKKLF
>few|TRGV4|TRGJ1/TRGJ2
TGTGCCACCTGGGATGTCGATAAGAAACTCTTT
CATWDVDKKLF
>few|TRGV8|TRGJ1/TRGJ2
TGTGCCACCTGGGACATTGATTATAAGAAACTCTTT
CATWDIDYKKLF
>.|TRGV9|TRGJ1/TRGJ2
TGTGCCTTGTGGGAGTTGGCTTATTATAAGAAACTCTTT
CALWELAYYKKLF
>few|TRGV2|TRGJP2
TGTGCCACCTGGGACGGGAAGCGTAGTGATTGGATCAAGACGTTT
CATWDGKRSDWIKTF
>few|TRGV8|TRGJP2
TGTGCCACCTGGGATGGTGATTGGATCAAGACGTTT
CATWDGDWIKTF
>.|TRGV10|TRGJ1/TRGJ2
TGTGCTGCGTGGGACCGTGGCGTGTATTATAAGAAACTCTTT
CAAWDRGVYYKKLF
>.|TRGV2|TRGJ1/TRGJ2
TGTGCCACCTGGGACGGGTCTAAGAAACTCTTT
CATWDGSKKLF
>.|TRGV3|TRGJ1/TRGJ2
TGTGCCACCTGGGACAGCCCACATTATTATAAGAAACTCTTT
CATWDSPHYYKKLF